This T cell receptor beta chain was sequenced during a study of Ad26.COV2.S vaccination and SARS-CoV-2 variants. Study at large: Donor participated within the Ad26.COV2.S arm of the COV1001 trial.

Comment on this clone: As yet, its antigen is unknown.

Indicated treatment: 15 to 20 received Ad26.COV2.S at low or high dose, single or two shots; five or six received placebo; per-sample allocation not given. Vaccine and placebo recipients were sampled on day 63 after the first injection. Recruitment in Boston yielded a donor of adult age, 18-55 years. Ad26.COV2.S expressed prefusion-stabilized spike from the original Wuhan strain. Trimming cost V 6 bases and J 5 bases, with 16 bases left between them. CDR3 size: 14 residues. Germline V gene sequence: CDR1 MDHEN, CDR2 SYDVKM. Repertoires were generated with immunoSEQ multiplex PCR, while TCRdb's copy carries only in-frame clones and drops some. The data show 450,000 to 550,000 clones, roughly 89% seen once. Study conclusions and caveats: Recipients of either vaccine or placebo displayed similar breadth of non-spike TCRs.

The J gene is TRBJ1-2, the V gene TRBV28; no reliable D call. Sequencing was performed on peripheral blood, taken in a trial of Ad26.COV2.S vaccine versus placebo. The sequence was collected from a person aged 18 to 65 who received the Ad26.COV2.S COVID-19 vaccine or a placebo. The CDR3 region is CASRRPALSYGYTF. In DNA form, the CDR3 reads TGTGCCAGCAGGAGGCCGGCGCTTTCGTATGGCTACACCTTC.